Sequencing of this T cell receptor beta chain was carried out in a study of blood T cell repertoires in COVID-19. There are 15 residues in the CDR3. The V end was cut by 2 bases, the J end by 4 bases, with 12 bases between. Germline CDR1 and CDR2: SGHRS and YFSETQ. Using immunoSEQ multiplex PCR, the repertoire was profiled, and TCRdb retains in-frame clones only, with some absent. The sample has about 130,000 clones, around 85% seen once. This chain joins TRBV5-1 and TRBJ2-2; a weak D match, TRBD2 (6 bases). The receptor was derived from a woman of 80 years or more with COVID-19, enrolled during active disease. Sample: peripheral blood. DNA of the CDR3: TGCGCCAGCAGCTTCTCCGGGGAGGCCACCGGGGAGCTGTTTTTT. Residues: CASSFSGEATGELFF.